Listed below are T cell receptor beta chains from one sample, sequenced in a study of blood T cell repertoires in COVID-19. TCRdb's table, derived via immunoSEQ multiplex PCR, lists solely in-frame clones and lacks some. The sample includes roughly 200,000 clones, roughly 85% seen only once; the top ten take 7.5% to 9.5%. Sequenced input: peripheral blood. Receptors originate from a woman aged 60-75 years with acute or convalescent COVID-19. Each CDR3 is given with its conserved first and last residue. A D gene is named only where the DNA matches it firmly. Clone size is given for some rows only: seen once, a few or many times, or a class if the clone is expanded.

>-|TRBJ1-1|-|TRBV10-3
TGTGCTACCAACGGGGGGACCACTGAAGCTTTCTTT
CATNGGTTEAFF
>-|TRBJ1-4|-|TRBV4-1
TGCGCCAGCAGCCAAAAGGGGGAGATTGAAAAACTGTTTTTT
CASSQKGEIEKLFF
>TRBD1|TRBJ1-1|-|TRBV6-1
TGTGCCAGCAGTGAAGCGAGTATACAGGGGGTGATCACTGAAGCTTTCTTT
CASSEASIQGVITEAFF
>-|TRBJ2-5|-|TRBV2
TGTGCCAGCAGTGAAGGACCACTCGGAGGGGAGACCCAGTACTTC
CASSEGPLGGETQYF
>-|TRBJ1-1|-|TRBV11-3
TGTGCCAGCAAAGAGGTAGCAGGGGTCTCGAACACTGAAGCTTTCTTT
CASKEVAGVSNTEAFF
>-|TRBJ1-1|-|TRBV15
TGTGCCACCAGCAGAGATACAGGGCGGGCTGAAGCTTTCTTT
CATSRDTGRAEAFF
>-|TRBJ2-1|-|TRBV11-2
TGTGCCAGCAGCTTAGGCGGGACCCCGAAGGGAAATGAGCAGTTCTTC
CASSLGGTPKGNEQFF
>TRBD2|TRBJ2-7|few|TRBV6-5
TGTGCCAGCAGGGCCGGGACTAGCGGAACCTACGAGCAGTACTTC
CASRAGTSGTYEQYF
>TRBD2|TRBJ2-1|once|TRBV14
TGTGCCAGCAGCCGGATGGGACTAGCGGGAGCCAATGAGCAGTTCTTC
CASSRMGLAGANEQFF
>TRBD2|TRBJ2-1|-|TRBV5-1
TGCGCCAGCAGCCAGGGGACTAGCGGGGGAAGAGAGCAGTTCTTC
CASSQGTSGGREQFF
>-|TRBJ1-5|-|TRBV15
TGTGCCACCAGCAGAGCCCCAGGGAGCAATCAGCCCCAGCATTTT
CATSRAPGSNQPQHF
>TRBD1|TRBJ1-6|-|TRBV6-1
TGTGCCAGCAGTGAGTCGCAGGGGGGATATTCACCCCTCCACTTT
CASSESQGGYSPLHF
>TRBD1|TRBJ1-2|-|TRBV10-3
TGTGCCATCAGTGGACAGGGGGCGGGAGGCTACACCTTC
CAISGQGAGGYTF
>TRBD1|TRBJ2-1|-|TRBV5-5
TGTGCCAGCAGCTTGGTGGGACAGGTTGACAATGAGCAGTTCTTC
CASSLVGQVDNEQFF
>-|TRBJ1-2|-|TRBV24-1
TGTGCCACCAGTGATTTGACAGGCAGCTTCTATGGCTACACCTTC
CATSDLTGSFYGYTF
>-|TRBJ1-4|-|TRBV27
TGTGCCAGCAGTTCCACACAGGTCCCTAATGAAAAACTGTTTTTT
CASSSTQVPNEKLFF
>TRBD2|TRBJ2-1|once|TRBV9
TGTGCCAGCAGCGTAGAGGGCGGGAGTCGCAATGAGCAGTTCTTC
CASSVEGGSRNEQFF
>TRBD2|TRBJ2-1|-|TRBV10-2
TGCGCCAGCAGAAGACTAGCTGATCATGAGCAGTTCTTC
CASRRLADHEQFF
>TRBD2|TRBJ2-7|-|TRBV6-2/TRBV6-3
TGTGCCAGCAGTTACTCGATAGCGGGGGGCTTTCGGCCCTACGAGCAGTACTTC
CASSYSIAGGFRPYEQYF
>TRBD2|TRBJ2-1|-|TRBV28
TGTGCCAGCAGTCCGACTAGCGGGAGGCCGTACAATGAGCAGTTCTTC
CASSPTSGRPYNEQFF
>-|TRBJ2-3|once|TRBV30
TGTGCCTGGACAAATGGGGCCACAGATACGCAGTATTTT
CAWTNGATDTQYF
>-|TRBJ2-1|few|TRBV9
TGTGCCAGCAGCCAAGGGGTAGACAATGAGCAGTTCTTC
CASSQGVDNEQFF
>-|TRBJ1-6|once|TRBV2
TGTGCCGGCATCAAAGGGGGGGCCTCAAACTATAATTCACCCCTCCACTTT
CAGIKGGASNYNSPLHF
>TRBD1|TRBJ1-4|-|TRBV7-6
TGTGCCAGCAGTCCCCGGACAGGCCAGGGGGGTGAAAAACTGTTTTTT
CASSPRTGQGGEKLFF
>TRBD1|TRBJ1-1|-|TRBV5-6
TGTGCCAGCAGCCGCAAACAGGGGGTAGTAACTGAAGCTTTCTTT
CASSRKQGVVTEAFF
>-|TRBJ1-4|once|TRBV7-9
TGTGCCAGCAGTCGGTCCCGGGATGAAAAACTGTTTTTT
CASSRSRDEKLFF
>TRBD1|TRBJ2-7|once|TRBV28
TGTGCCAGCAGTACAGGGGGTCCCTACGAGCAGTACTTC
CASSTGGPYEQYF
>TRBD1|TRBJ2-1|few|TRBV5-4
TGTGCCAGCAGCCCCAGGGGCGACAGGGCCTACAATGAGCAGTTCTTC
CASSPRGDRAYNEQFF
>TRBD1|TRBJ1-4|few|TRBV5-4
TGTGCCAGCAGCAAACAGGGGGCCTCAACTAATGAAAAACTGTTTTTT
CASSKQGASTNEKLFF
>TRBD2|TRBJ2-5|-|TRBV19
TGTGCCAGTAGTATAGTGGCTAGCGGGAGTCCCCAAGAGACCCAGTACTTC
CASSIVASGSPQETQYF
>-|TRBJ1-2|few|TRBV2
TGTGCCAGCAGTGAAGTGGAGAGGATCTATGGCTACACCTTC
CASSEVERIYGYTF
>-|TRBJ2-5|-|TRBV5-4
TGTGCCAGCAGCCCAGGGCGGGGAGTGGGCCAAGAGACCCAGTACTTC
CASSPGRGVGQETQYF
>-|TRBJ1-6|once|TRBV11-3
TGTGCCAGCAGCTTAGGGCCCAAGGGAGCACCCCTCCACTTT
CASSLGPKGAPLHF
>-|TRBJ1-2|-|TRBV6-5
TGTGCCAGCAGCAGACCCACCAGGAACGGCTACACCTTC
CASSRPTRNGYTF
>TRBD1|TRBJ2-1|-|TRBV19
TGTGCCAGTAGTCTCGACAGGGCATCCTACAATGAGCAGTTCTTC
CASSLDRASYNEQFF
>TRBD2|TRBJ2-3|-|TRBV28
TGTGCCAGCCTACTCGCGGGAGGTCCCACGTTCACAGATACGCAGTATTTT
CASLLAGGPTFTDTQYF
>TRBD1|TRBJ1-5|-|TRBV27
TGTGCCAGCAGTCGACAGGGGGTAAGTCAGCCCCAGCATTTT
CASSRQGVSQPQHF
>-|TRBJ2-4|-|TRBV2
TGTGCCAGCAGTGATATAGTAGGGGTAAACATTCAGTACTTC
CASSDIVGVNIQYF
>-|TRBJ2-7|once|TRBV9
TGTGCCAGCAGCGTAGGCGCAAACTCCTACGAGCAGTACTTC
CASSVGANSYEQYF
>TRBD1|TRBJ1-4|few|TRBV19
TGTGCCAGTAGATACCGGGGGGGACAGAGAGCGTCGGAACTGTTTTTT
CASRYRGGQRASELFF
>TRBD2|TRBJ2-5|-|TRBV24-1
TGTGCCACCAGTGATAGACTAGCGGGAAACGAAGAGACCCAGTACTTC
CATSDRLAGNEETQYF
>-|TRBJ2-7|-|TRBV4-2
TGTGCCAGCAGCCAAGATTGGGCTCGGGACTACGAGCAGTACTTC
CASSQDWARDYEQYF
>TRBD1|TRBJ1-1|-|TRBV5-1
TGCGCCAGCAGCTTGGCCGGGACAGGGGAATTGGTAGCTTTCTTT
CASSLAGTGELVAFF
>-|TRBJ2-7|-|TRBV5-4
TGTGCCAGCAGCTTGGGCGGCCTCGGTGGAACCTACGAGCAGTACTTC
CASSLGGLGGTYEQYF
>TRBD1|TRBJ1-5|-|TRBV5-6
TGTGCCAGCAGCCTCAGACCCGGGACAGGTAGGCAGCCCCAGCATTTT
CASSLRPGTGRQPQHF
>-|TRBJ1-2|-|TRBV11-2
TGTGCCAGCAGCTTTATAGGGAGCTGGAACTATGGCTACACCTTC
CASSFIGSWNYGYTF
>-|TRBJ1-2|-|TRBV5-1
TGCGCCAGCAACGGCGGACAGAACTATGGCTACACCTTC
CASNGGQNYGYTF
>-|TRBJ2-5|-|TRBV7-9
TGTGCCAGCAGCTTACTGGTTCCGGGGCAAGAGACCCAGTACTTC
CASSLLVPGQETQYF
>-|TRBJ1-5|-|TRBV5-4
TGTGCCAGCAGCTTCGGGGGGCAGGGACAGCCCCAGCATTTT
CASSFGGQGQPQHF
>-|TRBJ2-5|many|TRBV19
TGTGCCAGTAGTATAGATCTAAGAGGGCTGGAGACCCAGTACTTC
CASSIDLRGLETQYF